This entry is about one TCR beta chain. Its matching antigen is unknown. This sample was taken from a study of cytomegalovirus exposure and HLA in healthy donors. The PCR ran on 60 Vbeta and 13 Jbeta primers. Original handling: An analysis that came later counted roughly 80 million unique TCR beta chains, approximately 10 million shared. Sequencing was performed with immunoSEQ multiplex PCR; in TCRdb, only in-frame clones are kept and a portion is missing. D and trimming were read from the DNA, whereas the V and J calls and clone size are those reported in that table. The table includes 200,000 to 250,000 clones, over 80% detected once. Study-wide points: The study recorded some 160 TCR beta chains that were cytomegalovirus-associated. Clonal expansion, a later analysis showed, was greater in HLA-associated TCR beta chains than in equally common others.

Trimming removed 6 bases from V and 8 bases from J; junction bases left unmatched: 15. Germline V lookup: CDR1 LNHDA, CDR2 SQIVND (reference sequence). The CDR3 extends over 15 amino acids. The V and J genes are TRBV19 and TRBJ1-2; the match to TRBD1 covers 7 bases. The sequence derives from a boy younger than 10 in good health and CMV-seronegative. The sequenced sample was PBMCs. Written as DNA, the CDR3 is TGTGCCAGTAGGACTGGACAGGCAAAGCCGGAGGGCTACACCTTC. It encodes CASRTGQAKPEGYTF.